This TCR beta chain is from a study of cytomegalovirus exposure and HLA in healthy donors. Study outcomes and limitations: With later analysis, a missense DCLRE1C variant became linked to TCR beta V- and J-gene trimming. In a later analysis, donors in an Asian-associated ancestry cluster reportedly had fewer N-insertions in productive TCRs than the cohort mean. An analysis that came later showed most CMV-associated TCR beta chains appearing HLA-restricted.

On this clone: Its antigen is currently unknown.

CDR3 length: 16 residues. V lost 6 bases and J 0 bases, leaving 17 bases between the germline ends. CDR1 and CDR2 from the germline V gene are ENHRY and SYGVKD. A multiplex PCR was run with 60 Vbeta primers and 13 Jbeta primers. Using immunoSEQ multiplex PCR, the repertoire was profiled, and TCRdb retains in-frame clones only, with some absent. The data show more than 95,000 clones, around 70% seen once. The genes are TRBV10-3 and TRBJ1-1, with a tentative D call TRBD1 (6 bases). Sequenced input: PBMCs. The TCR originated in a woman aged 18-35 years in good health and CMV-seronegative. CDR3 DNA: TGTGCCATCAGCCGGGACACTCCCGACGTGAACACTGAAGCTTTCTTT. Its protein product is CAISRDTPDVNTEAFF.